The clone carrying this T cell receptor (beta chain) has just a few counts. The data stem from a study of human T cells and chemical hapten exposure. Time point specified: pre-sensitization, week 0. Treatment meaning: therapeutic diphenylcyclopropenone sensitization with weekly scalp DPC. CDR3 length: 16 residues. Trimming cost V 4 bases and J 5 bases; bases outside gene matches: 10. Germline assignment: CDR1 MNHEY and CDR2 SMNVEV (reference sequence). Authors' analysis steps: The median was about 100,000 TCRs per sample, ranging 23,224 to 690,600. TCRdb re-analysed the RACE reads in MiXCR, keeping a single row per CDR3 protein. These V and J calls derive from TCRdb rather than the authors' analysis. This sample has around 56,000 distinct CDR3 sequences, with 9.5% to 10% found just once.

This receptor was obtained from a man between 40 and 49 years old with alopecia areata. Some clones in this sample may be carry-over from other donors' samples. The source was whole blood, collected in connection with sensitization to the hapten diphenylcyclopropenone (DPC). The rearrangement links TRBV27 to TRBJ2-5, with 10 bases aligning to TRBD2. CDR3 in DNA: TGTGCCAGCAGTTCCCTACCGGGACTAGCGTCTGAGACCCAGTACTTC. As protein: CASSSLPGLASETQYF.